This T cell receptor (beta chain) was observed in a study of HIV-infected patients and healthy controls. Germline V CDR1 and CDR2: SEHNR, FQNEAQ (reference sequence). The CDR3 runs 14 residues. V was pared by 7 bases and J by 1 base, with 11 bases between. This clonotype is medium-sized (0.01 to 0.1%). Its antigen is as yet unknown. cDNA was made from 500 ng RNA using alpha and beta constant primers. Each of the alpha and beta chains got its own library through chain-specific third strand synthesis with indices. TCRdb analysed the 5' RACE reads with MiXCR anew, one entry per CDR3 protein. The data show 8,000 to 11,000 distinct CDR3 sequences, 8% seen once. Whole blood was used without fractionation, so all unsorted peripheral T cells were included. Peripheral blood, 2 to 3 ml, was drawn for RNA extraction. Regarding the study as a whole: HIV+ repertoires were severely depleted of MAIT alpha-chain CDR3s, unlike healthy controls.

This TCR was sampled from an adult in good health. Material: blood. This rearrangement joins TRBV7-9 to TRBJ1-3; no reliable D call. CDR3 sequence: CASNLRGSGNTIYF. The CDR3 DNA reads TGTGCCAGCAACCTGAGAGGGTCTGGAAACACCATATATTTT.